This T cell receptor (beta chain) was profiled in a study of cytomegalovirus exposure and HLA in healthy donors (dated by TCRdb to 2016 to 2017). For context, the study as a whole: An earlier analysis of 550 to 700 of the donors reported approximately 290 Gb of sequence data and about 100 million unique TCR beta sequences from about 200 million T cells. Approximately 310 gigabases of sequencing data and approximately 85 million unique TCR sequences were included in an early release covering about 600 HLA-typed donors. The genetic ancestry cluster associated with self-reported Caucasian donors included approximately 85% of the 398 genotyped donors. The study aimed to test whether cataloging public T cell receptors could reveal signatures of past pathogen exposure. The T cell repertoires of 670 or so subjects were profiled by immunosequencing and related to cytomegalovirus serostatus. A separate validation cohort of some 130 different subjects was used in addition to the approximately 610-subject first cohort. To predict cytomegalovirus infection status, the study combined high-throughput TCR immunosequencing, statistical association of individual TCRs with disease status, and machine learning. In a later analysis, previously published TCR beta repertoires from 550 to 700 donors were re-analyzed and high-resolution HLA genotyping was added so that TCR occurrence patterns could be studied. The later analysis used no new phenotypic data to find candidate immune exposures, relying instead on TCR beta sequences and their occurrence across donors. An earlier analysis of nearly 600 of the donors applied high-throughput TCR beta sequencing to assess whether each TCR beta V gene segment acted as functional or pseudogenic. Donor age, sex, ethnicity and CMV serostatus were compiled together with the repertoire data. Genome-wide SNP genotypes for about 65% of the roughly 670 donors were used in a later genetic analysis, which treated that subset as a discovery cohort. Every repertoire in the discovery cohort had been generated on one and the same sequencing platform. Class I and class II HLA loci were covered by the typing at four-digit resolution. Typing coverage differed by locus: A, B, C, DRB1 and DQB1 were typed in roughly 620-630 donors, DQA1 in about 550, DPA1 in around 580, and DPB1 in roughly 470. A handful of DR-DQ haplotypes were handled as single units for association and clustering because linkage in the cohort was strong. Among 398 genotyped donors of the cohort, an average of about 240,000 unique TCR beta nucleotide sequences were sequenced per donor, roughly 20% of them non-productive.

The cohort comprised fewer than 750 healthy bone marrow donors. At the time of sampling, all cohort members were nominally healthy, though unrecorded immune exposures were likely present. The donor was CMV seronegative and belonged to the group of approximately 320 seronegative cohort members. A peripheral blood sample was collected from each donor, and TCR beta sequencing was performed on peripheral blood mononuclear cells. The Qiagen DNeasy Blood Extraction Kit was used to extract genomic DNA from the blood cell samples. Findings and caveats that apply to the study as a whole: In a later analysis, several top co-occurrence clusters were reported to appear linked to parvovirus B19, influenza, CMV and Epstein-Barr virus. In vitro tests confirmed that a few of the cytomegalovirus-associated TCR beta chains recognize cytomegalovirus antigens. The earlier analysis of 450 to 700 of the donors excluded approximately 15 rarely observed V segments, including chromosome 9 orphons, because counts were too low. A further reported finding was that TCR beta sequences accurately predicted the HLA-A and HLA-B alleles for most subjects in the first cohort. V-gene and J-gene trimming of TCR beta chains was associated with a missense DCLRE1C variant in a later genetic analysis, and the association was replicated in an independent cohort. It was suggested by the authors that the approach could potentially be generalized to other disease states and immunological phenotypes. In a later genetic analysis, fewer N-insertions in productive TCRs were reported among donors in an Asian-associated ancestry cluster than the approximately 710-donor mean. In this cohort, only TCR beta chains were sequenced, and detectable features were limited by the absence of alpha or paired-chain data. Because some donors lacked HLA typing at each locus, the association tests relied only on the typed subset. Correlated functional status among segregating V segments might reflect linkage disequilibrium, but an unknown experimental factor could not be ruled out. The study gave a list of about 160 TCR beta chains associated with cytomegalovirus. According to a later analysis, TCR association rates differed among HLA loci, with DRB1 alleles showing the most associated TCRs and HLA-C alleles showing the fewest. In an earlier analysis of a few hundred of the donors, most TCR beta V segments were observed in productive rearrangements about 87% or about 30% of the time, broadly matching IMGT annotations. According to a later analysis, most CMV-associated TCR beta chains appeared to be HLA-restricted, and the HLA associations seemed to be driven largely by CMV exposure. Cytomegalovirus status was reported to be diagnosed by the classifier with high specificity and sensitivity in both the original and validation cohorts. A later analysis found that HLA-associated TCR beta chains were more clonally expanded and had lower generation probabilities than equally common non-associated chains. Sequencing depth was assumed to be roughly uniform across donors in the presence/absence analyses, though that assumption may not hold. Specific HLA alleles were associated with roughly 17,000 TCR beta sequences at a false discovery rate of 0.05 in a later analysis. For the cohort, immune exposure information was limited to CMV serostatus. Strong co-occurrence of HLA alleles, especially DR and DQ, made assigning TCR associations to individual alleles difficult. Most TCR sequences were seen in very few donors, while some public TCRs were found in many individuals. A group of highly shared sequence variants was considered likely to be a technical artifact of the sequencing pipeline.

To note about this clone: Its antigen specificity is not known. Base qualities were left out, and no much larger clone turns up one base away.

Receptor libraries were prepared by the immunoSEQ multiplex PCR assay. A mixture of 60 forward primers for TCR Vbeta segments and 13 reverse primers for TCR Jbeta segments was used in the multiplex PCR. The CDR3 region of rearranged TCR beta genes was amplified from genomic DNA by a multiplex PCR assay. The amplified TCR beta libraries were sequenced on the Illumina HiSeq System as 87-base-pair reads. The authors' pipeline ran thus. A later analysis tallied roughly 80 million unique TCR beta chains across the 666 repertoires, and about 12 million of those chains were shared by two or more donors. Raw reads were error-corrected and collapsed into unique sequences with a nearest-neighbor algorithm that merged closely related sequences to remove PCR and sequencing errors. V, D and J gene segments were assigned by aligning CDR3 sequences to IMGT reference sequences. For a sequence to be retained, a match of at least six nucleotides to both a V gene segment and a J gene segment was required. A rearrangement counted as productive if the CDR3 had no stop codons and remained in frame with V and J, and every other rearrangement counted as non-productive. Following IMGT convention, CDR3 was defined as the stretch from the second conserved V-encoded cysteine to the conserved J-encoded phenylalanine. Sequences without an unambiguous match to a single V gene segment were excluded from the earlier analysis of about 600 of the donors. In an earlier analysis of 450 to 750 of the donors, a V segment was called functional when productive rearrangements were above 56.7%, and segregating when the standard deviation between donors exceeded 5%. A statistical classification framework was developed to diagnose cytomegalovirus status using the catalog of TCR beta chain sequences. In a later analysis, V and J genes were assigned by comparing TCR nucleotide sequences against IMGT/GENE-DB human TR gene sequences. The TCRdist pipeline was used in a later analysis to assign CDR3 sequences and most-parsimonious VDJ recombination scenarios. A later analysis defined each TCR beta chain by its CDR3 amino acid sequence plus V-gene family, and excluded reads lacking a unique V-gene family. A later analysis removed 600 or so highly shared, low-generation-probability nucleotide sequences to deal with suspected cross-contamination and a sequencing artifact. In a later analysis, a clonal expansion index for each public chain was calculated from normalized within-repertoire ranks of inferred template counts. In a later analysis, generation probabilities were computed with a VDJ recombination model fitted to out-of-frame rearrangements, and the resulting probabilities were checked against IGoR. A later analysis scored TCR-TCR, TCR-HLA and TCR-CMV co-occurrence with hypergeometric tests, applying a repertoire-size bias correction to TCR pairs. In a later analysis, false discovery rates were estimated by permuting HLA or CMV assignments 20 times. In a later analysis, co-occurring TCRs were grouped using DBSCAN, and TCRdist sequence similarity was added for clustering within HLA-allele-positive subsets. Repertoires with fewer than 30,000 or more than 120,000 public chains, plus five repertoires with anomalous nucleotide sharing, were excluded from co-occurrence clustering. This is the immuneACCESS table as TCRdb keeps it, with only in-frame sequences that have V and J called. A part of the clones is gone; compared with another copy, unresolved V genes explain less than half, and the rest is unexplained. D and trimming come from the DNA, and the V and J calls and clone size come from that table. Present in this sample are about 120,000 clones, approximately 80% of which were seen just once. The ten largest clones represent 1.5% of the sample.

Specimen: PBMCs. The receptor was derived from a woman under 30 in good health and CMV-seronegative.

The DNA is TGTGCCAGCAGCCAAGATCTAAGCGAGGGAGGCTACGAGCAGTACTTC. Its protein product is CASSQDLSEGGYEQYF. The chain is encoded by TRBV4-2 joined to TRBJ2-7, with TRBD2 as a weak D call on 6 bases. The trim is 0 bases for V and 3 bases for J, with a gap of 15 bases between the germline ends. Sequences LGHNA (CDR1) and YNFKEQ (CDR2) are obtained from the germline V gene. There are 16 amino acids in the CDR3, from cysteine to phenylalanine inclusive. Here the CDR3 DNA is all that survives: 48 bases in frame from base 1.